These T cell receptor beta chains were read from a single sample in a study of blood T cell repertoires in COVID-19. Data came from immunoSEQ multiplex PCR; TCRdb stores just in-frame clones and leaves some out. Of some 230,000 clones listed, 75% to 90% are singletons. The sequencing input was PBMCs or T cells enriched from blood (not recorded which). Receptors were obtained from a woman younger than 30 in a cohort exposed to, infected with or recovered from COVID-19 (not recorded which). The CDR3 runs from the conserved cysteine through the conserved F or W. D genes are given only for firm matches. The size field is filled for only some rows; it gives once, few, many or a size class.

.	TRBJ1-1	.	TRBV11-2	TGTGCCAGCAGCTCAGGGATGGGCACTGAAGCTTTCTTT	CASSSGMGTEAFF
once	TRBJ2-3	.	TRBV6-5	TGTGCCAGCAGACCCAGGGAAAGGAGTTCTACGCAGTATTTT	CASRPRERSSTQYF
.	TRBJ2-7	TRBD2	TRBV28	TGTGCCAGCAGTTTATCCGCTCTAGCGGAGGGCGAGCAGTACTTC	CASSLSALAEGEQYF
.	TRBJ2-3	TRBD1	TRBV18	TGTGCCAGCTCCCTGACAGGGACGGGCACAGATACGCAGTATTTT	CASSLTGTGTDTQYF
few	TRBJ1-4	TRBD1	TRBV11-3	TGTGCCAGCACCACCACGGGACAGGGGGAAAAACTGTTTTTT	CASTTTGQGEKLFF
.	TRBJ1-2	.	TRBV28	TGTGCCAGCAGTAGGGCAGGGGAAGGTGACTATGGCTACACCTTC	CASSRAGEGDYGYTF
.	TRBJ2-3	TRBD2	TRBV2	TGTGCCAGCAACCCCCCGGGAGGGGTTAGCACAGATACGCAGTATTTT	CASNPPGGVSTDTQYF
.	TRBJ2-7	TRBD1	TRBV6-5	TGTGCCAGCACCGCACCCAGGGACAGGGGACTCGAGCAGTACTTC	CASTAPRDRGLEQYF
.	TRBJ2-1	TRBD2	TRBV7-3	TGTGCCAGCAGCTTAACGGTATGGGGGCGGGGACTAGCGGGAGAATCGTTGGACAATGAGCAGTTCTTC	CASSLTVWGRGLAGESLDNEQFF
.	TRBJ1-4	.	TRBV15	TGTGCCACCAGCAGTTTTTCCCGGGGACTCCTGGGTTCAACTAATGAAAAACTGTTTTTT	CATSSFSRGLLGSTNEKLFF
.	TRBJ1-4	.	TRBV5-4	TGTGCCAGCAGCCTCAGCCCACCAAGCGGCGAAAAACTGTTTTTT	CASSLSPPSGEKLFF
once	TRBJ2-3	TRBD1	TRBV27	TGTGCCAGCAGTTTTGGACAGGACACAGATACGCAGTATTTT	CASSFGQDTDTQYF
.	TRBJ2-2	.	TRBV11-3	TGTGCCAGCACGCGGGAAACCGGGGAGCTGTTTTTT	CASTRETGELFF
.	TRBJ2-5	TRBD1	TRBV11-2	TGTGCCAGCAGGCCCGGGACAGGGGGCCAAGAGACCCAGTACTTC	CASRPGTGGQETQYF
.	TRBJ1-3	.	TRBV5-4	TGTGCCAGCAGCTTGAACGCGCCAGGGCCTGGAAACACCATATATTTT	CASSLNAPGPGNTIYF
.	TRBJ2-7	.	TRBV25-1	TGTGCCAGCAGTCGGGATTCCCACGAGCAGTACTTC	CASSRDSHEQYF
.	TRBJ1-4	TRBD1	TRBV24-1	TGTGCCACCAGTGACACCAGGGGGTTCGGTGAAAAACTGTTTTTT	CATSDTRGFGEKLFF